The 5 T cell receptor beta chains below were found in one sample sequenced in a study of T cell responses to AZD1222 COVID-19 vaccine. TCRdb keeps only in-frame clones here, not all; method: immunoSEQ multiplex PCR. The sample lists 150,000 to 200,000 clones, approximately 91% occurring once. Sequenced here: peripheral blood, sampled on day 0 of AZD1222 vaccination. The receptor set was obtained from an adult in good health.

The chain combines TRBV4-2 with TRBJ2-1; weak D call: TRBD2 (6 bases). CDR1 and CDR2 (germline): LGHNA, YNFKEQ. The ends were cut back, 4 bases at V and 3 bases at J, with 13 bases in the middle. The CDR3 covers 15 residues. DNA for the CDR3: TGTGCCAGCAGCCCCCGGGACTCCAACTACAATGAGCAGTTCTTC. Translation: CASSPRDSNYNEQFF.

The chain links TRBV7-3 to TRBJ2-1; 7 positions agree with TRBD2. The CDR3 spans 19 residues. In germline, CDR1 is SGHTA, CDR2 FQGTGA. V was pared by 0 bases and J by 0 bases, with 11 bases of the junction left unmatched. The CDR3 loop is CASSLTFGGRDPSYNEQFF. In DNA form, the CDR3 reads TGTGCCAGCAGCTTAACGTTCGGGGGGAGGGACCCCTCCTACAATGAGCAGTTCTTC.

This chain links TRBV6-6 with TRBJ2-2; possible D gene TRBD1, 5 bases. This CDR3 region has 14 residues. V lost 0 bases, J lost 8 bases, and 10 bases lay in between. The V gene's germline CDR1 is MNHNY and CDR2 SVGAGI (reference sequence). Here the CDR3 reads CASSYSGQVGELFF. The DNA for the CDR3 is TGTGCCAGCAGTTACTCGGGGCAAGTGGGGGAGCTGTTTTTT.

The chain has TRBV7-9 and TRBJ1-1; tentatively, D is TRBD1 (6 bases). Trimming cost V 6 bases and J 2 bases, with 19 bases left between them. The CDR3 length is 16 residues. The germline CDR1 and CDR2 sequences are SEHNR and FQNEAQ (reference sequence). CDR3 nucleotide sequence: TGTGCCAGCAGTAGCCTCTTAGGGGGGCCCAACACTGAAGCTTTCTTT. Encoded protein: CASSSLLGGPNTEAFF. The full variable domain, in which reference TRBV7-9 and TRBJ1-1 provide the parts outside the CDR3, is DTGVSQNPRHKITKRGQNVTFRCDPISEHNRLYWYRQTLGQGPEFLTYFQNEAQLEKSRLLSDRFSAERPKGSFSTLEIQRTEQGDSAMYLCASSSLLGGPNTEAFFGQGTRLTVV.

The chain recombines TRBV27 with TRBJ2-7; 12 bases agree with TRBD2. This CDR3 has 14 amino acids. The V segment lost 5 bases and the J segment 5 bases; nucleotides outside the gene matches: 4. Germline values: CDR1 MNHEY, CDR2 SMNVEV (reference sequence). The CDR3 reads CASSIRTSGNEQYF. DNA for the CDR3: TGTGCCAGCAGTATCCGGACTAGCGGGAACGAGCAGTACTTC.